The source of this T cell receptor beta chain is a study of OX40 agonist ivuxolimab in advanced cancers. About the study: Every 2 weeks, patients got intravenous ivuxolimab at one of six dose levels (0.01-10 mg/kg). The eligibility criteria allowed prior anti-PD-1, anti-PD-L1 or anti-CTLA-4 therapy, and approximately 42% had some. Findings of the study overall: Relatively little clonal expansion, among the lowest observed, appeared in partial responders at 0.1-3.0 mg/kg. Expanded clones tended on average to be more numerous among CD8+ T cells than CD4+.

Germline CDR1 is GTSNPN and CDR2 is SVGIG (reference sequence). This CDR3 has 13 residues. Deletions cut 2 bases from V and 10 bases from J, with 12 bases between. Sequencing was performed with immunoSEQ multiplex PCR; in TCRdb, only in-frame clones are kept and a portion is missing. Of roughly 60,000 clones in the sample, 90% to 95% were seen once. On this clone itself: Its target is unknown.

V gene TRBV30 combines with J gene TRBJ1-6, with D uncertain. Here the sequenced sample was CD4+ or CD8+ T cells sorted from blood, taken in a trial of the OX40 agonist ivuxolimab. This sequence originates from an adult with an advanced solid tumor such as melanoma, head and neck, liver or kidney cancer. The CDR3 nucleotides are TGTGCCTGGAGTCGGGAGGGTGGATCACCCCTCCACTTT. This sequence encodes CAWSREGGSPLHF.